This T cell receptor (beta chain) was observed in a study of blood T cell repertoires in COVID-19. On the study more broadly: COVID-19 samples from acute and convalescent phases originated in the United States, Italy and Spain. From T cells, B-cell-depleted T cells, or PBMCs came the material, which was cDNA or gDNA.

Looked up from germline, CDR1 is MNHEY and CDR2 is SMNVEV (reference sequence). The CDR3 runs to 13 residues. With 6 bases removed from V and 0 bases from J, the gap between germline ends came to 9 bases. Source study methods: Amplification of reference gene primers was used by the study to estimate nucleated cell counts. Repertoires were generated with immunoSEQ multiplex PCR, while TCRdb's copy carries only in-frame clones and drops some. D and trimming were read from the DNA, whereas the V and J calls and clone size are those reported in that table. Here the sample spans over 120,000 clones, approximately 83% being singletons.

The chain is built from TRBV27 and TRBJ2-7; no definite D call. The sequenced sample consisted of peripheral blood. This sequence was found in a woman in her fifties or sixties with acute or convalescent COVID-19. Here the CDR3 reads CASRPLSSYEQYF. The DNA for the CDR3 is TGTGCCAGCAGGCCCCTAAGCTCCTACGAGCAGTACTTC.